This T cell receptor (beta chain) was sequenced in a study of graft-versus-host responses after intestinal transplantation. Measured with immunoSEQ multiplex PCR; TCRdb has only the in-frame clones, and not every one. This sample has around 120,000 clones; over 75% occur once, and the top ten carry roughly 0.17%. Study findings and constraints: GvH clones occurred in recipient marrow; some first appeared in ileum or blood. Peak GvH clone levels in circulation were associated with early post-transplant HvG declines. Subjects displaying graft-donor T cell macrochimerism possessed elevated graft-versus-host to host-versus-graft clonal ratios inside allografts.

Trimming took off 0 bases at V and 5 bases at J, with 4 bases between the two ends. CDR1 is WNHNN, CDR2 SYGVQD, per germline (reference sequence). There are 12 residues in the CDR3. Worth noting for this clone: Its specificity is not known.

The clonotype comes from a human donor who received an intestinal transplant. Specimen: unstimulated CD4+ T cells sorted from spleen or lymph node cells, collected before intestinal transplant. The V gene is TRBV10-1, the J gene TRBJ2-5; D gene ambiguous. The CDR3, as DNA: TGCGCCAGCAGTGAGTCGCGGGAGACCCAGTACTTC. Amino acids: CASSESRETQYF.